One and the same sample provided the 14 T cell receptor beta chains below, sequenced in a study of PD-L1 blockade in urothelial cancer. Specified time point: pretreatment peripheral blood. Only in-frame clones appear in the TCRdb table, and some are missing; sequencing was by immunoSEQ multiplex PCR. The table shows tens of thousands of clones, with 84% occurring only once. The source was PBMCs, collected around atezolizumab (anti-PD-L1) treatment. All receptors come from a woman in her 70s with urothelial cancer.

The chain joins TRBV5-4 to TRBJ2-1, with a weak D call TRBD2 (5 bases). Germline CDR1 is SGHNT and CDR2 is YYREEE (reference sequence). With 0 bases removed from V and 5 bases from J, the gap between germline ends came to 15 bases. The length of the CDR3 is 16 residues. CDR3 bases: TGTGCCAGCAGCTTGGGGCCCACGGGGAAGAACAATGAGCAGTTCTTC. Its translation is CASSLGPTGKNNEQFF.

CDR3 region: CASSLSAFSTAFF. CDR3 sequence (DNA): TGTGCCAGCAGTTTATCAGCCTTCTCTACAGCTTTCTTT. This chain joins TRBV27 and TRBJ1-1; no firm D call. This CDR3 is built from 13 residues. V lost 0 bases and J lost 10, with 12 bases in between. Germline CDR1 reads MNHEY; CDR2 reads SMNVEV (reference sequence).

The chain employs TRBV18 and TRBJ1-3, with D unclear. CDR3 length equals 16 residues. Germline CDR1 and CDR2: KGHSH and LQKENI. V was shortened by 4 bases and J by 2 bases, with 15 bases between the two germline ends. The CDR3 loop is CASSLTPVGTGNTIYF. The CDR3 nucleotides read TGTGCCAGCTCACTGACTCCCGTTGGCACTGGAAACACCATATATTTT.

The chain has TRBV19 and TRBJ2-1, with 12 bases identical to TRBD1. The CDR3 contains 16 residues. Germline trimming cut 5 bases from V and 5 bases from J; bases unmatched to any gene: 7. Germline CDR1 and CDR2: LNHDA and SQIVND (reference sequence). CDR3 in amino acids: CASSPGQGAWDNEQFF. DNA of the CDR3: TGTGCCAGTAGTCCGGGACAGGGGGCGTGGGACAATGAGCAGTTCTTC. The full variable domain, rest sourced from reference TRBV19 and TRBJ2-1, is DGGITQSPKYLFRKEGQNVTLSCEQNLNHDAMYWYRQDPGQGLRLIYYSQIVNDFQKGDIAEGYSVSREKKESFPLTVTSAQKNPTAFYLCASSPGQGAWDNEQFFGPGTRLTVL.

This clone came up a few times. The CDR3 loop reads CASSLDPGNTGELFF. The CDR3 nucleotides are TGTGCCAGCAGCTTAGATCCCGGGAACACCGGGGAGCTGTTTTTT. J is TRBJ2-2 and V is TRBV7-3; D not certain. V lost 2 bases, J lost 1 base, and 8 bases lay in between. This CDR3 is 15 amino acids long. Germline CDR1 is SGHTA and CDR2 is FQGTGA.

The J gene is TRBJ1-1, the V gene TRBV30, with TRBD1 matching over 7 bases. The germline V gene encodes CDR1 GTSNPN and CDR2 SVGIG (reference sequence). CDR3 length equals 13 residues. The V gene end was trimmed by 4 bases and the J gene end by 2 bases; junction bases not matched to a gene: 4. The CDR3 bases are TGTGCCTGGAAACAGGGGTATAACACTGAAGCTTTCTTT. As protein: CAWKQGYNTEAFF.

The rearrangement links TRBV7-9 to TRBJ1-2; 7 bases align to TRBD1. J was trimmed by 0 bases and V by 6 bases; bases with no gene match: 13. Germline CDR1 SEHNR, CDR2 FQNEAQ (reference sequence). This CDR3 contains 17 residues. The CDR3 region is CASSPGGKILANYGYTF. The CDR3 nucleotides are TGTGCCAGCAGTCCAGGGGGGAAGATCTTAGCTAACTATGGCTACACCTTC.

The genes are TRBV7-9 and TRBJ1-1, with 8 bases identical to TRBD1. CDR3 length equals 13 residues. V was pared by 5 bases and J by 5 bases, with 4 bases of the junction left unmatched. Germline lookup yields CDR1 SEHNR and CDR2 FQNEAQ (reference sequence). The CDR3, as DNA: TGTGCCAGCAGCAAGGACAGGGTAACTGAAGCTTTCTTT. This translates into CASSKDRVTEAFF.

V usage is TRBV5-1 and J usage is TRBJ2-1, with a possible D match to TRBD2 (6 bases). This CDR3 has 17 amino acids. Per the germline V gene, CDR1 is SGHRS and CDR2 is YFSETQ. V gave up 2 bases and J gave up 6 bases, with 21 bases separating them. The chain's CDR3 is CASSLYDGGEVINEQFF. DNA for the CDR3: TGCGCCAGCAGCTTATACGACGGCGGGGAGGTTATCAATGAGCAGTTCTTC.

A note on this clone: This CDR3 is also generated by other DNA sequences in the sample. The chain carries TRBV4-3 and TRBJ1-1, with 10 bases that match TRBD1. CDR3 length: 14 residues. In germline, CDR1 is LGHNA, CDR2 YSLEER. After removal of 3 bases from V and 5 bases from J, the junction contained 3 bases not matched to a gene. This CDR3 is CASSQDRGGTEAFF. The CDR3 bases are TGCGCCAGCAGCCAGGACAGGGGGGGGACTGAAGCTTTCTTT.

The chain couples TRBV2 to TRBJ1-4; D may be TRBD1 (6 bases). Germline CDR1 SNHLY, CDR2 FYNNEI. V shed 5 bases and J shed 6 bases, with 16 bases lying between them. The CDR3 totals 15 residues. The CDR3 loop reads CASSITGRKDEKLFF. CDR3 DNA: TGTGCCAGCAGTATTACAGGGAGAAAGGATGAAAAACTGTTTTTT.

This chain uses TRBV6-1 with TRBJ2-2, with D uncertain. The CDR3 has 17 amino acids. Germline CDR1 MNHNS, CDR2 SASEGT. V was cut by 2 bases and J by 0 bases, with 13 bases left in between. CDR3 DNA: TGTGCCAGCAGTGAACGTCCTCCTCTCGCGAACACCGGGGAGCTGTTTTTT. Translation: CASSERPPLANTGELFF.

V and J are TRBV11-3 and TRBJ2-2; unclear D gene. Trimming cost V 7 bases and J 0 bases, with 9 bases left between them. Germline CDR1 is SGHNT and CDR2 is YENEEA. The CDR3 has 14 residues. The CDR3 coding sequence is TGTGCCAGCAAAAATGAGGCGAACACCGGGGAGCTGTTTTTT. This translates into CASKNEANTGELFF.

CDR3 DNA: TGTGCCAGCTCACTCGGACAGGCCATAATAAACTACGAGCAGTACTTC. This encodes CASSLGQAIINYEQYF. The V gene is TRBV18, the J gene TRBJ2-7; 7 nucleotides match TRBD1. Trimming cost V 4 bases and J 3 bases; bases outside gene matches: 12. The CDR3 loop spans 16 amino acids. Germline assignment: CDR1 KGHSH and CDR2 LQKENI.